This TCR beta chain comes out of a study of blood T cell repertoires in COVID-19. Study-level background: Some COVID-19 samples were acute and others convalescent; all came from the United States, Italy and Spain.

Sequencing used immunoSEQ multiplex PCR; TCRdb keeps in-frame clones, though not all of them. Of 85,000 to 95,000 clones detected, 75% to 90% appear once; the ten largest clones hold roughly 20%. Germline V lookup: CDR1 MNHNS, CDR2 SASEGT. The V and J ends lost 5 bases and 7 bases, in that order; junction bases with no gene match: 6. The CDR3 totals 14 residues. Sequencing used peripheral blood. This chain connects TRBV6-1 to TRBJ2-7, with 12 bases lining up with TRBD2. This receptor was taken from a woman of 80 years or more with acute or convalescent COVID-19. The CDR3 DNA reads as TGTGCCAGCAGTACTAGCGGGGGGCGTTCTGAGCAGTACTTC. It translates to CASSTSGGRSEQYF.